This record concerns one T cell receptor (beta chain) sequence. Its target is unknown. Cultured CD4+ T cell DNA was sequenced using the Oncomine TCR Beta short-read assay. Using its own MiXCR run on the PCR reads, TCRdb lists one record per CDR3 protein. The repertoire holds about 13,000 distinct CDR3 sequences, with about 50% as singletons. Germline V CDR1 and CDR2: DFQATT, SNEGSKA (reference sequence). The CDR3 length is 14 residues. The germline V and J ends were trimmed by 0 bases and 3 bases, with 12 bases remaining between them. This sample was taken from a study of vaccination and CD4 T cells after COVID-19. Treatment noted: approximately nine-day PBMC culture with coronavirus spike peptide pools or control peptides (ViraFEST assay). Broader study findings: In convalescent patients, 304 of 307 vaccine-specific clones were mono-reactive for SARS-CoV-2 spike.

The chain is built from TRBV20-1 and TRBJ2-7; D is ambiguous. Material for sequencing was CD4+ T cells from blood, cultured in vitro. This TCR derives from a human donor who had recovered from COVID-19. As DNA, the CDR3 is TGCAGTGCTAGAGATAGGCTGGACCGCTACGAGCAGTACTTC. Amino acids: CSARDRLDRYEQYF.